The 25 T cell receptor beta chains presented below share a single source sample, sequenced in a study of T cells after yellow fever vaccination. In TCRdb, the 5' RACE reads were re-called with MiXCR into one record per CDR3 protein. This sample has over 300,000 distinct CDR3 sequences, with less than 4.5% found just once. Here the sequenced sample was PBMCs, taken on the day of the yellow fever booster vaccination. The receptors shown here come from a man between 18 and 35 years old who received the YFV17D yellow fever vaccine.

The sample holds many counts of this clonotype. This chain links TRBV9 with TRBJ1-4; D is uncertain. Trimming pared 4 bases from V and 7 bases from J, leaving 14 bases between. Germline assignment: CDR1 SGDLS and CDR2 YYNGEE. The CDR3 is 14 amino acids. CDR3 in amino acids: CASSRAGYGEKLFF. CDR3 sequence (DNA): TGTGCCAGCAGCCGCGCCGGTTACGGTGAAAAACTGTTTTTT.

This clonotype was picked up a small number of times. V gene TRBV6-6 combines with J gene TRBJ1-2, with D possibly TRBD1 on 6 matching bases. The CDR3 runs 17 residues. Germline V gene lookup returns CDR1 MNHNY and CDR2 SVGAGI (reference sequence). V lost 5 bases to trimming and J lost 0 bases, with 19 bases between them. CDR3 DNA sequence: TGTGCCAGCAGTCTAGCGGAGGGTGGGGGCGCTAACTATGGCTACACCTTC. It yields the protein CASSLAEGGGANYGYTF.

Notes on this clonotype: A much larger clone is a single base away; this may be a read error. The chain couples TRBV7-6 to TRBJ2-7; D possibly corresponds to TRBD2 (7 bases). The CDR3 contains 15 residues. Germline CDR1 SGHVS, CDR2 FNYEAQ. Trimming took 0 bases from V and 5 from J, leaving 14 bases between them. In DNA, the CDR3 is TGTGCCAGCAGCTTAGCGCCAAGGGGGGGCCACGAGCAGTACTTC. Translation gives CASSLAPRGGHEQYF.

In its sample, this clonotype was seen many times. V and J are TRBV14 and TRBJ2-3; D ambiguous. The germline V gene encodes CDR1 SGHDN and CDR2 FVKESK. Trimming took off 2 bases at V and 6 bases at J, with 9 bases between the two ends. CDR3 length equals 13 residues. Here the CDR3 DNA reads TGTGCCAGCAGCCAAACGACGTATGATACGCAGTATTTT. Its protein product is CASSQTTYDTQYF. The whole variable domain, remainder taken from reference TRBV14 and TRBJ2-3, is EAGVTQFPSHSVIEKGQTVTLRCDPISGHDNLYWYRRVMGKEIKFLLHFVKESKQDESGMPNNRFLAERTGGTYSTLKVQPAELEDSGVYFCASSQTTYDTQYFGPGTRLTVL.

This clonotype was picked up many times. The chain has TRBV5-1 and TRBJ2-2, with TRBD1 matching over 7 bases. CDR1 is SGHRS and CDR2 is YFSETQ in the germline V gene. The V gene end was trimmed by 3 bases and the J gene end by 2 bases; junction bases not matched to a gene: 4. This CDR3 region has 15 residues. The CDR3, as DNA: TGCGCCAGCAGCTCTCACAGGGGAAACACCGGGGAGCTGTTTTTT. Translation gives CASSSHRGNTGELFF.

The rearrangement links TRBV27 to TRBJ1-5; no reliable D call. CDR1 and CDR2 (germline): MNHEY, SMNVEV (reference sequence). V lost 5 bases to trimming and J lost 4 bases, with 12 bases between them. The CDR3 runs to 14 residues. This CDR3 reads CASSPSGWNQPQHF. The DNA for the CDR3 is TGTGCCAGCAGTCCATCGGGGTGGAATCAGCCCCAGCATTTT.

The chain joins TRBV20-1 to TRBJ2-5; 11 nucleotides match TRBD2. With 6 bases clipped from V and 2 bases from J, the junction kept 8 bases outside the gene matches. The CDR3 has 15 residues. Germline lookup yields CDR1 DFQATT and CDR2 SNEGSKA (reference sequence). The CDR3 DNA sequence: TGCAGTGCCCCAAGACTAGCGGGGAGTCAAGAGACCCAGTACTTC. Amino acid sequence: CSAPRLAGSQETQYF.

This clonotype occurred a few times. This chain uses TRBV28 with TRBJ1-5; 9 bases match TRBD1. Germline CDR1 MDHEN, CDR2 SYDVKM. With 3 bases clipped from V and 7 bases from J, the junction kept 4 bases outside the gene matches. The CDR3 is 14 residues long. The CDR3 DNA sequence: TGTGCCAGCAGTTTGGGGACAGGGTGGCAGCCCCAGCATTTT. Its translation is CASSLGTGWQPQHF.

This clonotype was counted at least ten times. V usage is TRBV7-8 and J usage is TRBJ2-2; D possibly corresponds to TRBD2 (5 bases). This CDR3 region has 18 residues. The V gene lost 2 bases and the J gene lost 3 bases, with 19 bases spanning the gap. Germline CDR1 reads SGHVS; CDR2 reads FQNEAQ. The CDR3 sequence is CASSLFDFTRVYTGELFF. The CDR3 DNA reads as TGTGCCAGCAGCTTATTTGATTTCACGCGGGTCTACACCGGGGAGCTGTTTTTT.

This clonotype was seen many times. This chain links TRBV7-8 with TRBJ2-1, with D unclear. Germline V gene sequence: CDR1 SGHVS, CDR2 FQNEAQ. V gave up 5 bases and J gave up 6 bases, with 11 bases separating them. The length of the CDR3 is 13 residues. CDR3 sequence: CASSALLGNEQFF. CDR3 DNA: TGTGCCAGCAGCGCTCTACTGGGCAATGAGCAGTTCTTC.

This CDR3 is CASSYGVSYGYTF. The CDR3 DNA reads TGTGCCAGCAGTTATGGCGTCAGCTATGGCTACACCTTC. The chain uses TRBV27 and TRBJ1-2; D unresolved. Germline V CDR1 and CDR2: MNHEY, SMNVEV (reference sequence). The CDR3 length is 13 residues. V was clipped by 4 bases and J by 4 bases, with 10 bases between them.

A few counts support this clonotype. V gene TRBV7-9 combines with J gene TRBJ2-3; 7 bases agree with TRBD2. This CDR3 spans 17 amino acids. J was trimmed by 9 bases and V by 2 bases; bases with no gene match: 17. Germline CDR1 and CDR2: SEHNR and FQNEAQ (reference sequence). DNA of the CDR3: TGTGCCAGCAGCTTAACTGTCAGCGGGACGCGGTTAACGACGCAGTATTTT. This sequence encodes CASSLTVSGTRLTTQYF.

This clonotype has more than one count but fewer than ten. This rearrangement joins TRBV20-1 to TRBJ2-5; a weak D match, TRBD2 (5 bases). CDR3 length: 13 residues. Trimming pared 5 bases from V and 1 base from J, leaving 11 bases between. Germline V gene lookup returns CDR1 DFQATT and CDR2 SNEGSKA (reference sequence). As DNA, the CDR3 is TGCAGTGCTGGGTGGACTCTCCAAGAGACCCAGTACTTC. Encoded protein: CSAGWTLQETQYF.

This clonotype was counted between two and nine times. V usage is TRBV11-2 and J usage is TRBJ2-3; D gene ambiguous. The V and J ends lost 3 bases and 1 base respectively, with 17 bases between them. Germline CDR1 reads SGHAT; CDR2 reads FQNNGV. There are 17 residues in the CDR3. CDR3 coding DNA: TGTGCCAGCAGCTTCGAGTGGTGGGAACCCGGCACAGATACGCAGTATTTT. This translates into CASSFEWWEPGTDTQYF.

The chain has TRBV5-4 and TRBJ2-3; weak D call: TRBD2 (5 bases). The CDR3 is made up of 16 amino acids. Germline CDR1 SGHNT, CDR2 YYREEE (reference sequence). The ends were cut back, 0 bases at V and 0 bases at J, with 11 bases in the middle. For the CDR3, the DNA is TGTGCCAGCAGCTTGGACCGGGGTACTAGCACAGATACGCAGTATTTT. This translates into CASSLDRGTSTDTQYF.

This sequence joins TRBV28 and TRBJ2-3; D not certain. The CDR3 has 14 amino acids. V lost 4 bases, J lost 5 bases, and 13 bases lay in between. Germline CDR1 is MDHEN and CDR2 is SYDVKM. The CDR3 DNA is TGTGCCAGCAGTTCCACGGTGGTGGGAGATACGCAGTATTTT. It encodes CASSSTVVGDTQYF.

This clonotype occurred many times. The chain is built from TRBV4-2 and TRBJ2-2, with 9 bases matching TRBD2. The CDR3 is 17 residues long. Germline CDR1 is LGHNA and CDR2 is YNFKEQ. V lost 4 bases to trimming and J lost 3 bases; unmatched junction nucleotides: 9. The CDR3 sequence: CASSPSFRGGDTGELFF. CDR3 DNA sequence: TGTGCCAGCAGCCCCTCGTTTCGCGGGGGGGACACCGGGGAGCTGTTTTTT.

This clonotype has a count of ten or more. The chain links TRBV4-3 to TRBJ1-6, with 9 bases identical to TRBD1. After removal of 2 bases from V and 7 bases from J, the junction contained 12 bases not matched to a gene. Germline lookup yields CDR1 LGHNA and CDR2 YSLEER. The CDR3 has 18 residues. CDR3 sequence (DNA): TGCGCCAGCAGCCAACGACCCCCGGGACAGGGACAGAATTCACCCCTCCACTTT. Protein product: CASSQRPPGQGQNSPLHF.

This chain uses TRBV4-3 with TRBJ1-3; D is unresolved. Trimming pared 1 base from V and 6 bases from J, leaving 19 bases between. CDR3 size: 17 residues. CDR1 is LGHNA and CDR2 is YSLEER in the germline V gene. The CDR3 DNA is TGCGCCAGCAGCCAAGTCCTGGGGAGGGAAAAGGAAAACACCATATATTTT. It is translated as CASSQVLGREKENTIYF.

This clonotype was found many times. The V and J genes are TRBV9 and TRBJ2-3; tentative D call: TRBD2 (6 bases). Trimming removed 4 bases at V and 8 bases at J, with 26 bases between. This CDR3 spans 17 amino acids. Germline assignment: CDR1 SGDLS and CDR2 YYNGEE. CDR3 in amino acids: CASSRGSGALRGGTQYF. The CDR3 DNA reads as TGTGCCAGCAGCCGCGGATCCGGGGCCCTGCGGGGCGGTACGCAGTATTTT.

J is TRBJ1-5 and V is TRBV24-1; perhaps TRBD1 as D (6 bases). CDR1 is KGHDR and CDR2 is SFDVKD in the germline V gene. There are 15 residues in the CDR3. The germline V and J ends were trimmed by 4 bases and 5 bases, with 14 bases remaining between them. In nucleotides, the CDR3 is TGTGCCACCAGTGAAGGCACCAAGGGGGATCAGCCCCAGCATTTT. This encodes CATSEGTKGDQPQHF.

This clonotype was detected many times. The V and J genes are TRBV20-1 and TRBJ1-5, with unresolved D. CDR3 length: 14 residues. CDR1 is DFQATT, CDR2 SNEGSKA, per germline (reference sequence). V was pared by 4 bases and J by 0 bases, with 10 bases between. The CDR3 bases are TGCAGTGCTACCCGGACTCCTAGCAATCAGCCCCAGCATTTT. Translating it yields CSATRTPSNQPQHF.

This clonotype was found a few times. The V and J genes are TRBV25-1 and TRBJ2-3, with TRBD1 as a possible D gene (6 bases). CDR1 and CDR2 (germline): MGHDK, SYGVNS. CDR3 length: 13 amino acids. V was clipped by 4 bases and J by 1 base, with 6 bases between them. CDR3 in DNA: TGTGCCAGCAGTGGACAGGGCACAGATACGCAGTATTTT. This gives the protein CASSGQGTDTQYF.

There are a few counts of this clonotype. DNA of the CDR3: TGCGCCAGCAGCCCAGGGACTGGGAAGTGGAATGAGCAGTTCTTC. This encodes CASSPGTGKWNEQFF. The chain links TRBV5-1 to TRBJ2-1; weak D call: TRBD2 (6 bases). The CDR3 covers 15 residues. V was shortened by 4 bases and J by 7 bases, with 18 bases between the two germline ends. The germline V gene encodes CDR1 SGHRS and CDR2 YFSETQ.

This clonotype was found many times. V usage is TRBV4-3 and J usage is TRBJ2-1; 7 nucleotides match TRBD1. The germline V gene has CDR1 LGHNA and CDR2 YSLEER. The junction had 3 bases not matched to a gene; V was cut back by 1 base and J by 6 bases. The CDR3 is 14 residues long. CDR3 coding DNA: TGCGCCAGCAGCCAAGTACAGGGGTCCAATGAGCAGTTCTTC. Translation gives CASSQVQGSNEQFF.